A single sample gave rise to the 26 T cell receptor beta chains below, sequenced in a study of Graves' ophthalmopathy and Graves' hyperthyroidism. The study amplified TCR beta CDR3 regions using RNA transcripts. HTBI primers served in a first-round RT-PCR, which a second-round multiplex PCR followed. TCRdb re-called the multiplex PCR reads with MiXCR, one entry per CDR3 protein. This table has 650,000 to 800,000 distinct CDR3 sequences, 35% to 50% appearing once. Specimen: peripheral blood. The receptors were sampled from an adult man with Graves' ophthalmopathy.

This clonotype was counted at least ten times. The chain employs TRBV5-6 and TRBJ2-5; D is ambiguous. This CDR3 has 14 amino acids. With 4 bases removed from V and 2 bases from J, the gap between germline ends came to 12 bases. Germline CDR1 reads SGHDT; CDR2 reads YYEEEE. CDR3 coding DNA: TGTGCCAGCAGCGTCCCGGGTCCTCAAGAGACCCAGTACTTC. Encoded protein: CASSVPGPQETQYF.

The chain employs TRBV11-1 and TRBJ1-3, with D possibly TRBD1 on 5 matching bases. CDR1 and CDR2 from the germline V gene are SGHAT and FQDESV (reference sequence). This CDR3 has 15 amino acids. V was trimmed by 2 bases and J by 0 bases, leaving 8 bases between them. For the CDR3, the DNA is TGTGCCAGCAGCTTACGACAGACCTCTGGAAACACCATATATTTT. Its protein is CASSLRQTSGNTIYF.

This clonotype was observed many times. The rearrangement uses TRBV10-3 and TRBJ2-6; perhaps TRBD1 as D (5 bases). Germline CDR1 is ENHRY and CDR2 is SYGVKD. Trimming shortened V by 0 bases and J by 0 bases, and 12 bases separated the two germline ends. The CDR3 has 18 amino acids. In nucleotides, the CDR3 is TGTGCCATCAGTGAGTCCAGGGTTCTTAGCTCTGGGGCCAACGTCCTGACTTTC. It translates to CAISESRVLSSGANVLTF.

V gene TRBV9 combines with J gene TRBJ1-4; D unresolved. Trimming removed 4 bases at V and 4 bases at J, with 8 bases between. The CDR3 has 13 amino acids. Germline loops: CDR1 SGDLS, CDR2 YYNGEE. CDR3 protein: CASSNEGNEKLFF. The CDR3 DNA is TGTGCCAGCAGCAACGAGGGTAATGAAAAACTGTTTTTT.

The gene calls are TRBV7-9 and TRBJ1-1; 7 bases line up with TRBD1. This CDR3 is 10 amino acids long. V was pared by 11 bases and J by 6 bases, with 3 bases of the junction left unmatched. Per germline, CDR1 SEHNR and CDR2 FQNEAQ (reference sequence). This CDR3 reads CASGGAEAFF. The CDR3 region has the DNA TGTGCCTCAGGGGGGGCTGAAGCTTTCTTT.

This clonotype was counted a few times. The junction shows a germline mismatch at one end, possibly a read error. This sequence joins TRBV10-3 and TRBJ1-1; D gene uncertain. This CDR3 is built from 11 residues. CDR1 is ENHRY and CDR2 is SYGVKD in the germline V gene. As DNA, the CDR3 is TGTGCCAGCAGTACACCCCCCTTGGCTTTCTTT. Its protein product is CASSTPPLAFF.

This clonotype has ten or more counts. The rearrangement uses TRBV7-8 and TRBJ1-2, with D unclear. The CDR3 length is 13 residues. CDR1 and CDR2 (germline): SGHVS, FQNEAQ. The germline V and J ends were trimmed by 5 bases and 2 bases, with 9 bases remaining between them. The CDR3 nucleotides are TGTGCCAGCAGCATACTGGACAACTATGGCTACACCTTC. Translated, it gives CASSILDNYGYTF.

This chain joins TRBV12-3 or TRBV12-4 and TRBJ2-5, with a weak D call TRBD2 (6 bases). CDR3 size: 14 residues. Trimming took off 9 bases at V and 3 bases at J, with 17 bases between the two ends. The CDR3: CASRFGREEETQYF. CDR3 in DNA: TGTGCCAGTCGTTTCGGCAGGGAGGAAGAGACCCAGTACTTC.

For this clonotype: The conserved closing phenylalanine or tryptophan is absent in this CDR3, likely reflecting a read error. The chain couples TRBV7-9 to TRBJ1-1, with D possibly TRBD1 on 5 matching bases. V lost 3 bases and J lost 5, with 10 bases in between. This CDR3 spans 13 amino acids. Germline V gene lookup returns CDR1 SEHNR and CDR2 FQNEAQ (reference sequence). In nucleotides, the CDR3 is TGTGCCAGCAGCTTGGCCAGGGTAACTGAAGCTTTCCTT. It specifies CASSLARVTEAFL.

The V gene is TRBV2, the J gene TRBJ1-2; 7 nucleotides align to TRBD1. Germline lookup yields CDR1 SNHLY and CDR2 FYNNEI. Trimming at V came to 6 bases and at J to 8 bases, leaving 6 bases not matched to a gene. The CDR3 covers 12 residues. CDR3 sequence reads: CASRRQGGGYTF. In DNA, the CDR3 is TGTGCCAGCAGGAGACAGGGAGGGGGCTACACCTTC.

For the CDR3, the DNA is TGTGCCAGCAGCCAAGATACAGGAGCCCAGTATGGCTACACCTTC. Protein product: CASSQDTGAQYGYTF. This rearrangement joins TRBV4-2 to TRBJ1-2; the D gene is possibly TRBD1 (5 bases). This CDR3 is built from 15 residues. V dropped 0 bases and J dropped 5 bases, with 13 bases sitting between them. Germline CDR1 and CDR2: LGHNA and YNFKEQ.

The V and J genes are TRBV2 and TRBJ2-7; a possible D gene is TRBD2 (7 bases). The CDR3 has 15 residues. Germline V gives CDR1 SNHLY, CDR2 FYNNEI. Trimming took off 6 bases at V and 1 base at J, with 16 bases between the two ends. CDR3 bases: TGTGCCAGCAGGGGGGGGGCAGTACTTTCCTACGAGCAGTACTTC. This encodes CASRGGAVLSYEQYF.

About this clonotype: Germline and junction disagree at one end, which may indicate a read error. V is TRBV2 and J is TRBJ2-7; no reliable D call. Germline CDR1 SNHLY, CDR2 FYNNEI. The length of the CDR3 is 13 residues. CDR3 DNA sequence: TGTGCCAGCGGTGAACGCCAGGCCTACGAGCAGTACTTC. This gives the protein CASGERQAYEQYF. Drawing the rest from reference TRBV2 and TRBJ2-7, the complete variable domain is EPEVTQTPSHQVTQMGQEVILRCVPISNHLYFYWYRQILGQKVEFLVSFYNNEISEKSEIFDDQFSVERPDGSNFTLKIRSTKLEDSAMYFCASGERQAYEQYFGPGTRLTVT.

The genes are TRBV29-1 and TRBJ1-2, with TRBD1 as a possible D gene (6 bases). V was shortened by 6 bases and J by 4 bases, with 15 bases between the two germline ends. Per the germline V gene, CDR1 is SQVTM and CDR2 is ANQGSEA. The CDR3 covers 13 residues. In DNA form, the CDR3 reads TGCAGCGTACGAGGGGGGGACGGCTATGGCTACACCTTC. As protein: CSVRGGDGYGYTF.

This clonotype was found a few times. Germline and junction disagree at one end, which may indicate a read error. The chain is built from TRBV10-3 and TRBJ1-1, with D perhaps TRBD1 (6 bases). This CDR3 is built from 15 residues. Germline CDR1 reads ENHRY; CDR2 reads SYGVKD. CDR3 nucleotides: TGTGCCAGCAGTACCCCTGTGACAGGAAACACTGAAGCTTTCTTT. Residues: CASSTPVTGNTEAFF.

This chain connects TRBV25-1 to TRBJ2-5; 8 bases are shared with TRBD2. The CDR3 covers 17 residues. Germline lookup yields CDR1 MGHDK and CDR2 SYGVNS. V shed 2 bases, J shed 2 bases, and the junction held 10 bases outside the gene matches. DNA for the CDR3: TGTGCCAGCAGTGAACACCCCGGGCTAGCGGGTCAAGAGACCCAGTACTTC. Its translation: CASSEHPGLAGQETQYF. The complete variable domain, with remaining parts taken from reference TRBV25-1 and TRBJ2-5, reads EADIYQTPRYLVIGTGKKITLECSQTMGHDKMYWYQQDPGMELHLIHYSYGVNSTEKGDLSSESTVSRIRTEHFPLTLESARPSHTSQYLCASSEHPGLAGQETQYFGPGTRLLVL.

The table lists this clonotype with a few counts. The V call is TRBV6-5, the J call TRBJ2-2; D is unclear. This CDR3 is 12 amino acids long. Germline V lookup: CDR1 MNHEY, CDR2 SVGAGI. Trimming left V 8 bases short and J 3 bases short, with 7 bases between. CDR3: CASAAYTGELFF. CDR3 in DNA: TGTGCCAGCGCAGCCTACACCGGGGAGCTGTTTTTT.

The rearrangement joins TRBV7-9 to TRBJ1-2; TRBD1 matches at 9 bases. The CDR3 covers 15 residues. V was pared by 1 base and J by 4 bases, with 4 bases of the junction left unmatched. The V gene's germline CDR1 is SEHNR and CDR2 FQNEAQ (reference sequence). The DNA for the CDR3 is TGTGCCAGCAGCTTAGGGACAGGGGACTTCTATGGCTACACCTTC. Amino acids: CASSLGTGDFYGYTF.

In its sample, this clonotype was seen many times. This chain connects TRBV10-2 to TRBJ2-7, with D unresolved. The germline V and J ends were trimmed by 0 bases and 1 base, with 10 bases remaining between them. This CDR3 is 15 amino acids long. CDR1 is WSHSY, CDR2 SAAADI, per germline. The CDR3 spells CASSESPDDSYEQYF. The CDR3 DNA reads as TGCGCCAGCAGTGAGTCCCCGGACGATTCCTACGAGCAGTACTTC.

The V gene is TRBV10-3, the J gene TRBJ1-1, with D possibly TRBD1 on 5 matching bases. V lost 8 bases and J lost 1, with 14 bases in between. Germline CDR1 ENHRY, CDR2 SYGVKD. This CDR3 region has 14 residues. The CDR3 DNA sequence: TGTGCCATCCCTGAAGGGACTACGAACACTGAAGCTTTCTTT. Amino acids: CAIPEGTTNTEAFF.

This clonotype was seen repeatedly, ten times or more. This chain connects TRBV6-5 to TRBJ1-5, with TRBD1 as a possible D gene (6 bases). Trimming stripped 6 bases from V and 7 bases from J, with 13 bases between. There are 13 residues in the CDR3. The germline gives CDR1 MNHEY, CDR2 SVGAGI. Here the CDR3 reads CASSPGAEQPQHF. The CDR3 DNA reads TGTGCCAGCAGCCCAGGGGCAGAACAGCCCCAGCATTTT.

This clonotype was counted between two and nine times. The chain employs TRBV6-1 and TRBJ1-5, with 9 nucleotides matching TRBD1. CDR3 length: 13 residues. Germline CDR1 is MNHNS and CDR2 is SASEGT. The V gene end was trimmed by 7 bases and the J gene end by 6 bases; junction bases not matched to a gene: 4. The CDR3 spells CASKQGAGQPQHF. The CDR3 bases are TGTGCCAGCAAACAGGGGGCCGGTCAGCCCCAGCATTTT.

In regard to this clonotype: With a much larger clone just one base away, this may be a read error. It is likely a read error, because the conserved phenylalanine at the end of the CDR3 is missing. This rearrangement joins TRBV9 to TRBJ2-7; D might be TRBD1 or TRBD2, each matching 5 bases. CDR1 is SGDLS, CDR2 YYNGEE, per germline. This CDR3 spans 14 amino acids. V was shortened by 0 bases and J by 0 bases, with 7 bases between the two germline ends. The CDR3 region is CASSVAGTSYEQYS. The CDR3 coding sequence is TGTGCCAGCAGCGTAGCAGGGACCTCCTACGAGCAGTACTCC.

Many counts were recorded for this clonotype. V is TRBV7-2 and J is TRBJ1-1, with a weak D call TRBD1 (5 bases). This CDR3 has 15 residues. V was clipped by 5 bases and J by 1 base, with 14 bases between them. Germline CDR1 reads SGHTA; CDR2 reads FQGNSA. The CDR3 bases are TGTGCCAGCAGCGCTCGACAGAGCCCGAACACTGAAGCTTTCTTT. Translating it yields CASSARQSPNTEAFF.

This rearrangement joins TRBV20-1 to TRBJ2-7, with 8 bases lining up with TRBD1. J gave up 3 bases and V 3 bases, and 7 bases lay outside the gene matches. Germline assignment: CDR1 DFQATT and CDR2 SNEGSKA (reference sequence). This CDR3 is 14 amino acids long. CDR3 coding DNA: TGCAGTGCTAGTCCCCGGGACAGGTACTACGAGCAGTACTTC. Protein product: CSASPRDRYYEQYF.

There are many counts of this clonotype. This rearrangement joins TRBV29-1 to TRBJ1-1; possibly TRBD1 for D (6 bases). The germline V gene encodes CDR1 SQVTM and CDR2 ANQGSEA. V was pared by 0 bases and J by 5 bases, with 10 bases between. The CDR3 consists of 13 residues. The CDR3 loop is CSVEEQGRTEAFF. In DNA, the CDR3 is TGCAGCGTTGAAGAACAGGGTCGGACTGAAGCTTTCTTT.